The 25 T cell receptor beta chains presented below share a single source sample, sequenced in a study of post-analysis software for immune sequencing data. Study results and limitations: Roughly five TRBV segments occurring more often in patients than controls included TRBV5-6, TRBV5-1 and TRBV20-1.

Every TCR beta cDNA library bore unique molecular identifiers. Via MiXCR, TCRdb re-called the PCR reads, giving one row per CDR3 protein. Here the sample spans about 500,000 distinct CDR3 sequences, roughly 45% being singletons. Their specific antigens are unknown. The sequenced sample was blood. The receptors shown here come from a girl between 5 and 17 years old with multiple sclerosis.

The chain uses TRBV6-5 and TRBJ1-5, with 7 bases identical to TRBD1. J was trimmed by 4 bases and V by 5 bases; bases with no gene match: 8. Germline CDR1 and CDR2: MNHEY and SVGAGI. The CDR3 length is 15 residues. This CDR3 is CASSAGQLLNQPQHF. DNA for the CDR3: TGTGCCAGCAGTGCGGGACAGCTGCTAAATCAGCCCCAGCATTTT.

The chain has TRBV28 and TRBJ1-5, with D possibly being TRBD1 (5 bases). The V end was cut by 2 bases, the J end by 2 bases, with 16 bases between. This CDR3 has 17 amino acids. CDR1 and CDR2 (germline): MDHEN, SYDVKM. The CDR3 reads CASSLHPDSPGNQPQHF. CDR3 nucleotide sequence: TGTGCCAGCAGTTTACATCCCGACAGTCCGGGCAATCAGCCCCAGCATTTT.

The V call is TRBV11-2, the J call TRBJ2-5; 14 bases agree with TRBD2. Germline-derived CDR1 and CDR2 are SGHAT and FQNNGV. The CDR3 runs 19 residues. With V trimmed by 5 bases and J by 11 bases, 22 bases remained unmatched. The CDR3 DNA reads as TGTGCCAGCAGCCCTCGTCTAGTTCCGGGACTAGCGGGAGAATATGAGCAGTACTTC. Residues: CASSPRLVPGLAGEYEQYF.

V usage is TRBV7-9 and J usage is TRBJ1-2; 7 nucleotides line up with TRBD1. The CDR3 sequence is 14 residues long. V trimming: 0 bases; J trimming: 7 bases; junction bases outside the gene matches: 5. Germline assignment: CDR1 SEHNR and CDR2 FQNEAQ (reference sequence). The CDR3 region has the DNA TGTGCCAGCAGCTTAGCGAGCAGGGGGTTTGGCTACACCTTC. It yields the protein CASSLASRGFGYTF.

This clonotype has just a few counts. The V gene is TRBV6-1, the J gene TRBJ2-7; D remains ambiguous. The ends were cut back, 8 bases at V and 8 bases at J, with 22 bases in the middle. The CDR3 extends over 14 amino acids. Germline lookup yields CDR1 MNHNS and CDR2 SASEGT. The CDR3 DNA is TGTGCCAGCGCCGAGCTGTCTCTGGGATTAAAGCAGTACTTC. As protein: CASAELSLGLKQYF.

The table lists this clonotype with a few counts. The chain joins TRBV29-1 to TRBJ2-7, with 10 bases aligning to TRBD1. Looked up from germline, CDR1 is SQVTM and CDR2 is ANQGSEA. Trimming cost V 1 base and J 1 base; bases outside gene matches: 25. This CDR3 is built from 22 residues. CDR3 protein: CSVEVYSGSVGTGEVGSYEQYF. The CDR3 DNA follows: TGCAGCGTTGAAGTGTATTCGGGTAGCGTCGGGACAGGGGAGGTGGGGTCCTACGAGCAGTACTTC.

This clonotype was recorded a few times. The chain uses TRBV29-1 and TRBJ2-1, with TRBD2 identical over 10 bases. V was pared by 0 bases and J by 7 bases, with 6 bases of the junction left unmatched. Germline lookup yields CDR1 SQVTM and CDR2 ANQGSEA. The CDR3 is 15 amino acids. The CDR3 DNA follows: TGCAGCGTTGAAGACGCTAGCGGGAGTCTAAATGAGCAGTTCTTC. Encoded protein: CSVEDASGSLNEQFF.

CDR3 in amino acids: CASSRPVRSSYNEQFF. The CDR3 nucleotides read TGTGCCAGCAGCCGCCCCGTTCGAAGCTCCTACAATGAGCAGTTCTTC. The chain couples TRBV7-2 to TRBJ2-1; D remains unclear. This CDR3 region has 16 residues. Germline-derived CDR1 and CDR2 are SGHTA and FQGNSA. With 5 bases removed from V and 0 bases from J, the gap between germline ends came to 14 bases.

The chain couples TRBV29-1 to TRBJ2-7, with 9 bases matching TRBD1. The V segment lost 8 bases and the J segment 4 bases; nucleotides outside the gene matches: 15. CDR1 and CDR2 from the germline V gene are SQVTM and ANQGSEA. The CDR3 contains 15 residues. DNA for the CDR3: TGCAGCATCCGGGAAGCCGGGACAGGGCAATACGAGCAGTACTTC. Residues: CSIREAGTGQYEQYF.

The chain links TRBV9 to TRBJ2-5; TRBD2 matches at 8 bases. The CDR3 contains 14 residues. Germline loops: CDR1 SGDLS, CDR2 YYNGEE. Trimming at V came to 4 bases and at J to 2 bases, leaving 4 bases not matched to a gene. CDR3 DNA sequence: TGTGCCAGCAGCATATTAGCGGGGCAAGAGACCCAGTACTTC. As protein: CASSILAGQETQYF.

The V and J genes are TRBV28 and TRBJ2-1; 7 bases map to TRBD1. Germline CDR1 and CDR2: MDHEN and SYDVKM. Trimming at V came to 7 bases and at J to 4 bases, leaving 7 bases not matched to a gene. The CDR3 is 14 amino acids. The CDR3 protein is CASKTRTGYNEQFF. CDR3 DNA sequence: TGTGCCAGCAAAACGAGGACAGGATACAATGAGCAGTTCTTC.

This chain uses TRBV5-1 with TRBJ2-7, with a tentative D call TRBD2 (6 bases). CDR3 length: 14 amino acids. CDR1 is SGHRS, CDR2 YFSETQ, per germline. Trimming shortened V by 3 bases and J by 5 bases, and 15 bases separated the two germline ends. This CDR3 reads CASSSGGGRDEQYF. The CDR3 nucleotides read TGCGCCAGCAGCTCCGGGGGTGGGCGGGACGAGCAGTACTTC.

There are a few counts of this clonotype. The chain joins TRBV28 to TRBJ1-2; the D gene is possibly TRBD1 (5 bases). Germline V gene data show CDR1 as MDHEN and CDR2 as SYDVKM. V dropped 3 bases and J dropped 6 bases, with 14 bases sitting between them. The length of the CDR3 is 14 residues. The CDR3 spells CASSLNQGGDGYTF. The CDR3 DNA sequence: TGTGCCAGCAGTTTGAATCAGGGAGGAGATGGCTACACCTTC.

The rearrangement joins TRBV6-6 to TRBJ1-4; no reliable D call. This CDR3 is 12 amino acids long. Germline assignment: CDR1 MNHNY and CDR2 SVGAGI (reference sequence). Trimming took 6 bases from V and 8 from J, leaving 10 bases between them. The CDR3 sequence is CASRQRPEKLFF. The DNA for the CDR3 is TGTGCCAGCAGACAACGTCCCGAAAAACTGTTTTTT.

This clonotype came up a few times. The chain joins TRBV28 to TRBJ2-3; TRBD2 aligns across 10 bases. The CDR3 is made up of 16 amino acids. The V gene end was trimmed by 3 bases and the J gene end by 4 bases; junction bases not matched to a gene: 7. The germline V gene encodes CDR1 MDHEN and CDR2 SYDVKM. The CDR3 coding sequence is TGTGCCAGCAGTTTGCCTAGCGGGAGTTTCTCAGATACGCAGTATTTT. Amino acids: CASSLPSGSFSDTQYF.

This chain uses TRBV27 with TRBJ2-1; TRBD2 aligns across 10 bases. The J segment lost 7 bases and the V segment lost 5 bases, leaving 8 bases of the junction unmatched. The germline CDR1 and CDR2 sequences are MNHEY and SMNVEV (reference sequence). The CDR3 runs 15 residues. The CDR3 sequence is CASSLGTSAWNEQFF. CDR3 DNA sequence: TGTGCCAGCAGTCTCGGGACTAGCGCATGGAATGAGCAGTTCTTC.

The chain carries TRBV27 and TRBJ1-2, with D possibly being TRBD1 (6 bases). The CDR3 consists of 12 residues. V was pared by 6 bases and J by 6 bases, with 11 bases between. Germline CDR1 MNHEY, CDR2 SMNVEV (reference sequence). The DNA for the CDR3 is TGTGCCAGCAGCGGACAGTTCCATGGCTACACCTTC. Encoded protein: CASSGQFHGYTF.

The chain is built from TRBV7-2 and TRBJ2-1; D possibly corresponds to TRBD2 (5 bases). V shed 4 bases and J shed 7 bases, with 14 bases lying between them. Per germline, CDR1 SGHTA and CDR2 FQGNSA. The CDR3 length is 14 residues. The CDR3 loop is CASSSTGNWNEQFF. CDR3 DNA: TGTGCCAGCAGCTCCACCGGGAATTGGAATGAGCAGTTCTTC.

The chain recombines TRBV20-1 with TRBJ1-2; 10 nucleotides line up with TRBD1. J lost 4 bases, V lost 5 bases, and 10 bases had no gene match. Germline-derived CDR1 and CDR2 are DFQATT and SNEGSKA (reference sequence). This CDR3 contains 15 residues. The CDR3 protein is CSAVQGGQGSYGYTF. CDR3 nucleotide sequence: TGCAGTGCTGTGCAGGGGGGACAGGGGTCCTATGGCTACACCTTC.

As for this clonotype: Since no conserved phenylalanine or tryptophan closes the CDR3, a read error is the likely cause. This CDR3 reads CSARDENGYTL. The CDR3, as DNA: TGCAGTGCTAGAGACGAGAATGGCTACACCTTA. This rearrangement joins TRBV20-1 to TRBJ1-2, with D hard to call. Germline V lookup: CDR1 DFQATT, CDR2 SNEGSKA (reference sequence). V lost 0 bases to trimming and J lost 6 bases, with 5 bases between them. The CDR3 has 11 residues.

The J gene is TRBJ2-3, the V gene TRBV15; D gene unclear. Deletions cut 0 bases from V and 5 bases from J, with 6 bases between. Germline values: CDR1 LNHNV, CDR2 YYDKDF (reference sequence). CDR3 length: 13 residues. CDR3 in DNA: TGTGCCACCAGCAGAGATACGAAAGATACGCAGTATTTT. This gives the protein CATSRDTKDTQYF.

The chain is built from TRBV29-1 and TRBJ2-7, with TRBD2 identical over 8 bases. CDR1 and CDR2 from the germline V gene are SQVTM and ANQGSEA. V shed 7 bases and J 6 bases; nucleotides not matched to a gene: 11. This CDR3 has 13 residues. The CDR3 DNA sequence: TGCAGCGCGGGGAGCGGGAGAGGGCTCGAGCAGTACTTC. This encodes CSAGSGRGLEQYF.

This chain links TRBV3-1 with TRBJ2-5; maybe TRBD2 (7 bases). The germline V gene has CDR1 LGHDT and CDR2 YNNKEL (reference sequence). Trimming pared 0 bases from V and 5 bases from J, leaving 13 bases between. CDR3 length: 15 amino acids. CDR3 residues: CASSQDGGGAETQYF. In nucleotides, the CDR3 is TGTGCCAGCAGCCAAGATGGTGGGGGGGCGGAGACCCAGTACTTC.

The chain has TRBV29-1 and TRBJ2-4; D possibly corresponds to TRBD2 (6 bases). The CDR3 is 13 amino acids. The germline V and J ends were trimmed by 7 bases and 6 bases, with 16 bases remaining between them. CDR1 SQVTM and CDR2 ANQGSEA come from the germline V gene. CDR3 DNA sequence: TGCAGCGCCGGAGGGCAGGGTGGAAACATTCAGTACTTC. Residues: CSAGGQGGNIQYF. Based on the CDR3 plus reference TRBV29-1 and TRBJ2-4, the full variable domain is SAVISQKPSRDICQRGTSLTIQCQVDSQVTMMFWYRQQPGQSLTLIATANQGSEATYESGFVIDKFPISRPNLTFSTLTVSNMSPEDSSIYLCSAGGQGGNIQYFGAGTRLSVL.

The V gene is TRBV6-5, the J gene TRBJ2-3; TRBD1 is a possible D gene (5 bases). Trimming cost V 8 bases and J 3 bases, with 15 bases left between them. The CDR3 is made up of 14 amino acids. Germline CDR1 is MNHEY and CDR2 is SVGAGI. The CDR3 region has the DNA TGTGCCAGCGGTAGGGGCTTTGGTACAGATACGCAGTATTTT. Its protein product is CASGRGFGTDTQYF.